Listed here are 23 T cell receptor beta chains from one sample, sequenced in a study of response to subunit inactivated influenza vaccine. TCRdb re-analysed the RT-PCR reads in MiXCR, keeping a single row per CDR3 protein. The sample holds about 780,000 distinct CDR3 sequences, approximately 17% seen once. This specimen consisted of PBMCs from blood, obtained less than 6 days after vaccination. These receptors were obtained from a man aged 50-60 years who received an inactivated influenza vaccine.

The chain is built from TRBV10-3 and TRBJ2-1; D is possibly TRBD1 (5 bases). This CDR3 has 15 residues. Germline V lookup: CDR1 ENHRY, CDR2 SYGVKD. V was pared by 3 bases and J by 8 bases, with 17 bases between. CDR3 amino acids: CAISDRTRLVYEQFF. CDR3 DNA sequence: TGTGCCATCAGTGACAGGACAAGGCTCGTGTATGAGCAGTTCTTC.

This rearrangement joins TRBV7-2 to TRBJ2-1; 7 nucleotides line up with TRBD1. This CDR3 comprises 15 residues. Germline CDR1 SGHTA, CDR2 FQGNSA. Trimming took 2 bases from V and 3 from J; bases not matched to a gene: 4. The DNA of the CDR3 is TGTGCCAGCAGCTTATCTACAGGGGTCTACAATGAGCAGTTCTTC. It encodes CASSLSTGVYNEQFF.

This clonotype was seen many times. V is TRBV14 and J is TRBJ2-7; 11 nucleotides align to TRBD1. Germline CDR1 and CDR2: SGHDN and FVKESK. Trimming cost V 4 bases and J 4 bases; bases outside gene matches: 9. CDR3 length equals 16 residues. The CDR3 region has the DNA TGTGCCAGCAGCCGGAAAACCGGGACAGGGGGATACGAGCAGTACTTC. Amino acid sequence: CASSRKTGTGGYEQYF.

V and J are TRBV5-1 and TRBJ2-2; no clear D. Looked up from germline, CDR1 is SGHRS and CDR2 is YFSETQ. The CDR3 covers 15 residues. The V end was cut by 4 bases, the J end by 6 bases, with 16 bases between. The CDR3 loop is CASSGPSDRAGELFF. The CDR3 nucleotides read TGCGCCAGCAGCGGACCGAGCGATAGAGCCGGGGAGCTGTTTTTT.

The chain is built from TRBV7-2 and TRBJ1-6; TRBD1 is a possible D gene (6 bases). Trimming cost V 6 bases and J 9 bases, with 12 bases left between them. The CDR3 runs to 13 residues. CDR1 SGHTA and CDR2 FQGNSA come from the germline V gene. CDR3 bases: TGTGCCAGCAGAGATGGACAGTTTTCACCCCTCCACTTT. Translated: CASRDGQFSPLHF.

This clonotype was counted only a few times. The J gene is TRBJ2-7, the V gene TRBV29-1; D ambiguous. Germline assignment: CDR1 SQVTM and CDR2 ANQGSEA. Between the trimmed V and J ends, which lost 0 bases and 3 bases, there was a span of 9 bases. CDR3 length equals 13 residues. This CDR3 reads CSVEDPESYEQYF. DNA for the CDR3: TGCAGCGTTGAAGATCCTGAGAGCTACGAGCAGTACTTC.

CDR3 sequence: CSASDTFNEQFF. In DNA, the CDR3 is TGCAGTGCATCGGACACTTTCAATGAGCAGTTCTTC. The V call is TRBV20-1, the J call TRBJ2-1, with a weak D call TRBD1 (5 bases). Germline CDR1 and CDR2: DFQATT and SNEGSKA (reference sequence). With 6 bases removed from V and 6 bases from J, the gap between germline ends came to 12 bases. The CDR3 runs to 12 residues.

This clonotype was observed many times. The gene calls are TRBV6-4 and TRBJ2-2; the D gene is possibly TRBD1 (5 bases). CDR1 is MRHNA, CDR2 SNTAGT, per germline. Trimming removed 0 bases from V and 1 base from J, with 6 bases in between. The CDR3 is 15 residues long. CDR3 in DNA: TGTGCCAGCAGTGACTCGGGGCAGAACACCGGGGAGCTGTTTTTT. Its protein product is CASSDSGQNTGELFF.

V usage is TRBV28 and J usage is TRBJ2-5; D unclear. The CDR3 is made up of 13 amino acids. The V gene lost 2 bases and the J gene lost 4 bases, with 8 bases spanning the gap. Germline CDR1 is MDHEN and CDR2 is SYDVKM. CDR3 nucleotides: TGTGCCAGCAGTTTAATTCGGAGAGAGACCCAGTACTTC. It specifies CASSLIRRETQYF.

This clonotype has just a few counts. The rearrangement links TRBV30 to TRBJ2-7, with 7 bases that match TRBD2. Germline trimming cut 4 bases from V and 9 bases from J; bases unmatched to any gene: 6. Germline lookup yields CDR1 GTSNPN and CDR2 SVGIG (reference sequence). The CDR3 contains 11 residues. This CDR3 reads CAWIRGVRQYF. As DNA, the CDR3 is TGTGCCTGGATACGGGGGGTGAGGCAGTACTTC.

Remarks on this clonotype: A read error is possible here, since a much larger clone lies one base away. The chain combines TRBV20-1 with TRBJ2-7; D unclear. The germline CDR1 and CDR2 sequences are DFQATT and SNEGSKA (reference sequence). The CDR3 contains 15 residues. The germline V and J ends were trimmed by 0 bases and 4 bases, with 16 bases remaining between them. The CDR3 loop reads CSARDAQSFVYEQYF. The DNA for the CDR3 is TGCAGTGCTAGAGATGCCCAGTCCTTTGTGTACGAGCAGTACTTC.

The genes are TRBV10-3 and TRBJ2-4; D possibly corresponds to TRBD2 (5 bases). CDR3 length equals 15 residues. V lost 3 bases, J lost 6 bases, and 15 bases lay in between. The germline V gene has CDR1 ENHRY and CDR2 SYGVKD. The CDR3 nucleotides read TGTGCCATCAGTGAAGTAAGAGGGCTCGGAAACATTCAGTACTTC. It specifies CAISEVRGLGNIQYF.

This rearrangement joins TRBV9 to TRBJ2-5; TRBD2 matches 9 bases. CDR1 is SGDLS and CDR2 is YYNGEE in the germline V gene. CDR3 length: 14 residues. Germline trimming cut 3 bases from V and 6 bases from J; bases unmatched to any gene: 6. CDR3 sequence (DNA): TGTGCCAGCAGCGGGGGACTAGCCTTCCAGACCCAGTACTTC. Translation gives CASSGGLAFQTQYF.

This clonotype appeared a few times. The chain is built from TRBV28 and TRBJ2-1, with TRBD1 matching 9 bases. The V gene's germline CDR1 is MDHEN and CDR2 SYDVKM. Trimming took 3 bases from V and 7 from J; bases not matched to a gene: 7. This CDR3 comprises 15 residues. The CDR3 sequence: CASSLTPGQGNEQFF. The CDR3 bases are TGTGCCAGCAGTTTGACCCCGGGACAGGGAAATGAGCAGTTCTTC.

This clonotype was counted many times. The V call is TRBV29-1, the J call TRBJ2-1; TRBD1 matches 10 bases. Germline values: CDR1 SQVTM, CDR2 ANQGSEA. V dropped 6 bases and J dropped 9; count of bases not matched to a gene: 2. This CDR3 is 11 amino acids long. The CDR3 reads CSVGTGAEQFF. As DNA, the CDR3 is TGCAGCGTCGGGACAGGGGCTGAGCAGTTCTTC.

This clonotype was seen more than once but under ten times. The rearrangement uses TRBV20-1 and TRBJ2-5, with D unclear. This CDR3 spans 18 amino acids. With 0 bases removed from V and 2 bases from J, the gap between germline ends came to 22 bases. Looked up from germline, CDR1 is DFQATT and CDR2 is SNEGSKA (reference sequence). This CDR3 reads CSARDFGQDPTLQETQYF. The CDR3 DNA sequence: TGCAGTGCTAGAGATTTCGGTCAGGACCCAACTCTACAAGAGACCCAGTACTTC.

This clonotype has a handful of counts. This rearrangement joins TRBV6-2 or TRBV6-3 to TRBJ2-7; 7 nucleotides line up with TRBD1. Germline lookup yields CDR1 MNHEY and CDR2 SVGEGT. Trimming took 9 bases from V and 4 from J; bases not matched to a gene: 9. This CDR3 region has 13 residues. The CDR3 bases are TGTGCCAGTTCGGGACAGAGCTTTTACGAGCAGTACTTC. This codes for CASSGQSFYEQYF.

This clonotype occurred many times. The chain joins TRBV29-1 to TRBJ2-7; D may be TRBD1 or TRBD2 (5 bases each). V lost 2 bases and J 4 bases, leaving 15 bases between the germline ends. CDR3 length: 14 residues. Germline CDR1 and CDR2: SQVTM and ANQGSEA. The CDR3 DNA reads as TGCAGCGTTGAAAGAGCCGGGACCGATTACGAGCAGTACTTC. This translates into CSVERAGTDYEQYF.

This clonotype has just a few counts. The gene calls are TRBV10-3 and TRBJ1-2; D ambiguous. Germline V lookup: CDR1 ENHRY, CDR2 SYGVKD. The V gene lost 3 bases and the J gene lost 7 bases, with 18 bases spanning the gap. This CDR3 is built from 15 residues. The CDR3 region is CAISDGNTRDGGYTF. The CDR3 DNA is TGTGCCATCAGTGATGGGAACACCCGAGATGGTGGCTACACCTTC.

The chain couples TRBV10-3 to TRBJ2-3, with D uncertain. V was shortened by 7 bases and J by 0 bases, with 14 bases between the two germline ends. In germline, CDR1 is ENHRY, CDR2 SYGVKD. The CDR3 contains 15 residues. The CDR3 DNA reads TGTGCCATCACGAACCCAGCTGCTAGCACAGATACGCAGTATTTT. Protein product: CAITNPAASTDTQYF.

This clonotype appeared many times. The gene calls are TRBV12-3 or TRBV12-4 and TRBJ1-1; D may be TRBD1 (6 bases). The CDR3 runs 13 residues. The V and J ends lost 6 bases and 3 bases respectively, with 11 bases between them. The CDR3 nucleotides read TGTGCCAGCAGCCTGACAGGATACACTGAAGCTTTCTTT. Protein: CASSLTGYTEAFF.

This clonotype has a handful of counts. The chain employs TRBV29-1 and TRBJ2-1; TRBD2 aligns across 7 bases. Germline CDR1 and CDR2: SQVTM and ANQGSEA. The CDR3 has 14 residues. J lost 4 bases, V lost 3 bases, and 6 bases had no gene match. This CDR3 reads CSVDSWEGYNEQFF. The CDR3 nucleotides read TGCAGCGTTGACTCGTGGGAGGGTTACAATGAGCAGTTCTTC.

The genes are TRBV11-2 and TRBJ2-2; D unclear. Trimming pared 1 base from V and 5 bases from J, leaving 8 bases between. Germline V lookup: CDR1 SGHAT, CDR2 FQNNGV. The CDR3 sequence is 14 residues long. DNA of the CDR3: TGTGCCAGCAGCTTAGCCACATCAACCGGGGAGCTGTTTTTT. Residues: CASSLATSTGELFF.